Below are 24 T cell receptor beta chains sequenced from a single sample in a study of metastatic and nonmetastatic thyroid tumors. Prior to thyroid surgery, none of the patients had received any treatment. TCRdb re-processed the PCR reads through MiXCR. Seen here are over 10,000 clones, over 10% observed once, and the top ten hold about 31%. Sample: blood. The receptors originated from a female donor with papillary thyroid cancer or a benign thyroid nodule (not recorded which). Some clones in this sample may be carry-over from other donors' samples.

In this sample, this clone turned up many times. The junction shows a germline mismatch at one end, possibly a read error. The V and J genes are TRBV29-1 and TRBJ2-2, with unresolved D. The germline V gene encodes CDR1 SQVTM and CDR2 ANQGSEA. CDR3 length: 14 residues. CDR3 DNA sequence: TGCAGCTTTGAGAGGACGGAAAACACCGGGGAGCTGTTTTTT. Encoded protein: CSFERTENTGELFF.

This clone was detected many times. This chain joins TRBV7-8 and TRBJ2-5; 7 bases agree with TRBD2. J lost 5 bases, V lost 3 bases, and 15 bases had no gene match. CDR1 SGHVS and CDR2 FQNEAQ come from the germline V gene. The CDR3 extends over 17 amino acids. CDR3 sequence (DNA): TGTGCCAGCAGCTTTCTAGCGGAGGTGAACACGGGGGAGACCCAGTACTTC. It codes for CASSFLAEVNTGETQYF.

This clone was counted many times. The V call is TRBV7-2, the J call TRBJ2-1; D remains unclear. V gave up 0 bases and J gave up 0 bases, with 12 bases separating them. Germline lookup yields CDR1 SGHTA and CDR2 FQGNSA. CDR3 length equals 17 residues. CDR3 loop: CASSLAVRVASYNEQFF. The CDR3 DNA follows: TGTGCCAGCAGCTTAGCTGTTAGGGTGGCCTCCTACAATGAGCAGTTCTTC.

This clone was observed a few times. A much larger clone differs from this one at a single base, so this may be a read error. The V and J genes are TRBV7-2 and TRBJ2-5; TRBD2 aligns across 7 bases. V lost 7 bases to trimming and J lost 1 base; unmatched junction nucleotides: 15. Looked up from germline, CDR1 is SGHTA and CDR2 is FQGNSA. The CDR3 runs to 17 residues. The CDR3 DNA is TGTGCCAGCATCTCGTTCCCGCGGGGAGGGCTCCAAGAGACCCAGTACTTC. It encodes CASISFPRGGLQETQYF.

At least ten counts were recorded for this clone. The rearrangement uses TRBV19 and TRBJ1-5, with 12 bases aligning to TRBD1. V gave up 2 bases and J gave up 5 bases; unmatched junction bases: 7. CDR1 is LNHDA, CDR2 SQIVND, per germline (reference sequence). This CDR3 is built from 17 residues. The chain's CDR3 is CASSIRGTGGDHQPQHF. The CDR3 DNA reads as TGTGCCAGTAGTATACGAGGGACAGGGGGCGACCATCAGCCCCAGCATTTT.

This clone occurred many times. J is TRBJ2-5 and V is TRBV3-1; D unclear. Germline V gene lookup returns CDR1 LGHDT and CDR2 YNNKEL (reference sequence). This CDR3 is 12 amino acids long. Trimming stripped 4 bases from V and 2 bases from J, with 5 bases between. CDR3 DNA sequence: TGTGCCAGCAGCCCTCAACAAGAGACCCAGTACTTC. Translated, it gives CASSPQQETQYF.

Details on this clone: A clone one base away is much larger, so this may be a read error. V usage is TRBV5-7 and J usage is TRBJ2-1; 9 nucleotides align to TRBD1. TRBV5-7 is placed among ORFs of uncertain function. V was pared by 5 bases and J by 8 bases, with 23 bases of the junction left unmatched. The CDR3 contains 19 residues. DNA of the CDR3: TGTGCCAGCAGACCGGCTTGGAGGTATGCGGACAGGGGAAGGTATGAGCAGTTCTTC. Translation: CASRPAWRYADRGRYEQFF.

This clone showed up many times. The chain uses TRBV30 and TRBJ2-2, with a weak D call TRBD1 (7 bases). This CDR3 has 12 amino acids. V lost 8 bases, J lost 8 bases, and 15 bases lay in between. Germline CDR1 is GTSNPN and CDR2 is SVGIG (reference sequence). The CDR3 DNA reads TGTGCCACCTCGACAGGGACTGGGGAGCTGTTTTTT. It codes for CATSTGTGELFF.

By share, this clone counts as medium-sized (0.01 to 0.1%). The chain recombines TRBV6-2 or TRBV6-3 with TRBJ1-3; unclear D gene. Germline V CDR1 and CDR2: MNHEY, SVGEGT. Trimming pared 7 bases from V and 0 bases from J, leaving 13 bases between. This CDR3 is 15 amino acids long. The CDR3 DNA reads TGTGCCAGCACTCCCGGCGGAAACTCTGGAAACACCATATATTTT. It specifies CASTPGGNSGNTIYF.

With respect to this clone: This may be a read error, as it is one base from a much larger clone. The genes are TRBV18 and TRBJ1-2; D is uncertain. The CDR3 has 14 residues. The germline CDR1 and CDR2 sequences are KGHSH and LQKENI. V dropped 2 bases and J dropped 8 bases, with 15 bases sitting between them. CDR3 sequence reads: CASSPSSVDGGYTF. CDR3 sequence (DNA): TGTGCCAGCTCACCAAGTTCCGTGGATGGCGGCTACACCTTC.

This clone was seen once. One end of the junction varies from germline; a read error may be responsible. The gene calls are TRBV7-2 and TRBJ2-5; 10 bases line up with TRBD2. The CDR3 is made up of 17 amino acids. Per germline, CDR1 SGHTA and CDR2 FQGNSA. The CDR3 spells CATSSRGGTSEQETQYF. The CDR3 DNA reads as TGTGCCACCAGCTCCCGGGGGGGGACTAGCGAACAAGAGACCCAGTACTTC.

This clone has only a few counts. The rearrangement uses TRBV10-2 and TRBJ2-3; no definite D call. Germline CDR1 and CDR2: WSHSY and SAAADI. The CDR3 length is 14 residues. V was clipped by 3 bases and J by 2 bases, with 9 bases between them. The DNA for the CDR3 is TGCGCCAGCAGTGACCGGAAGATCACAGATACGCAGTATTTT. Protein sequence: CASSDRKITDTQYF.

This clone came up many times. In the same sample, other DNA sequences code for this CDR3. V gene TRBV9 combines with J gene TRBJ1-2, with D unresolved. Looked up from germline, CDR1 is SGDLS and CDR2 is YYNGEE. V dropped 7 bases and J dropped 4 bases, with 8 bases sitting between them. The CDR3 spans 11 residues. Here the CDR3 reads CASGQAYGYTF. As DNA, the CDR3 is TGTGCCAGCGGGCAGGCCTATGGCTACACCTTC.

This clone was observed many times. This chain joins TRBV19 and TRBJ2-3; TRBD2 agrees at 12 bases. J gave up 14 bases and V 5 bases, and 14 bases lay outside the gene matches. CDR3 length: 15 amino acids. Germline V gene data show CDR1 as LNHDA and CDR2 as SQIVND (reference sequence). For the CDR3, the DNA is TGTGCCAGTAGTCCGTCGACTAGCGGGAGCCTAAGCGGGTATTTT. Its protein is CASSPSTSGSLSGYF. The complete variable domain, with remaining parts taken from reference TRBV19 and TRBJ2-3, reads DGGITQSPKYLFRKEGQNVTLSCEQNLNHDAMYWYRQDPGQGLRLIYYSQIVNDFQKGDIAEGYSVSREKKESFPLTVTSAQKNPTAFYLCASSPSTSGSLSGYFGPGTRLTVL.

This clone showed up many times. As DNA, the CDR3 is TGTGCCAGCAGCGGGGGCTGGGCGGGGAACTTCGACGAGCAGTACTTC. Translated, it gives CASSGGWAGNFDEQYF. The chain has TRBV7-8 and TRBJ2-7; D may match TRBD1 or TRBD2 (6 bases each). The CDR3 totals 16 residues. Germline values: CDR1 SGHVS, CDR2 FQNEAQ. V lost 5 bases and J 5 bases, leaving 22 bases between the germline ends.

Many counts were recorded for this clone. The chain couples TRBV11-2 to TRBJ2-1; D is undetermined. The germline gives CDR1 SGHAT, CDR2 FQNNGV. This CDR3 is built from 12 residues. Trimming pared 2 bases from V and 3 bases from J, leaving 2 bases between. CDR3 DNA: TGTGCCAGCAGCTTATTCTACAATGAGCAGTTCTTC. It encodes CASSLFYNEQFF.

This clone was detected many times. The rearrangement joins TRBV11-1 to TRBJ2-5; TRBD2 agrees at 9 bases. After removal of 4 bases from V and 5 bases from J, the junction contained 5 bases not matched to a gene. Germline CDR1 SGHAT, CDR2 FQDESV (reference sequence). CDR3 length: 14 amino acids. CDR3 nucleotide sequence: TGTGCCAGCAGCTCTAGCGGGAATTGGGAGACCCAGTACTTC. It yields the protein CASSSSGNWETQYF.

This clone was found many times. The V call is TRBV5-1, the J call TRBJ2-7, with 10 bases aligning to TRBD1. In germline, CDR1 is SGHRS, CDR2 YFSETQ. The V gene end was trimmed by 4 bases and the J gene end by 3 bases; junction bases not matched to a gene: 7. The CDR3 loop spans 15 amino acids. CDR3 loop: CASSITGTGDYEQYF. The CDR3 nucleotides read TGCGCCAGCAGCATTACCGGGACAGGGGACTACGAGCAGTACTTC.

By sample fraction, this clone is medium-sized. J is TRBJ2-2 and V is TRBV6-4; the D gene could be TRBD1 or TRBD2 (5 bases each). The CDR3 sequence is 14 residues long. The V end was cut by 4 bases, the J end by 5 bases, with 11 bases between. The germline V gene has CDR1 MRHNA and CDR2 SNTAGT. The CDR3 DNA sequence: TGTGCCAGCAGTGGGGACCCTGGGACCGGGGAGCTGTTTTTT. Protein sequence: CASSGDPGTGELFF.

The J gene is TRBJ2-5, the V gene TRBV7-2; 11 bases fit TRBD2. Losses at the gene ends were 4 bases for V and 4 bases for J; bases not matched to a gene: 8. CDR3 size: 16 residues. CDR1 and CDR2 from the germline V gene are SGHTA and FQGNSA. The CDR3 DNA reads TGTGCCAGCAGCTCGATCATAGCGGGAGGGGCAGAGACCCAGTACTTC. It encodes CASSSIIAGGAETQYF. The variable domain in full, with the rest retrieved from reference TRBV7-2 and TRBJ2-5, is GAGVSQSPSNKVTEKGKDVELRCDPISGHTALYWYRQSLGQGLEFLIYFQGNSAPDKSGLPSDRFSAERTGGSVSTLTIQRTQQEDSAVYLCASSSIIAGGAETQYFGPGTRLLVL.

Points on this clone: This could be a read error, since a much larger clone is one nucleotide away. The CDR3 is CRVELGAGEKLFF. In DNA, the CDR3 is TGCAGAGTTGAACTGGGGGCCGGTGAAAAACTGTTTTTT. The J gene is TRBJ1-4, the V gene TRBV29-1; weak D call: TRBD1 (6 bases). Germline CDR1 reads SQVTM; CDR2 reads ANQGSEA. CDR3 length equals 13 residues.

By proportion, this clone is medium-sized (0.01 to 0.1%). V is TRBV28 and J is TRBJ1-2; TRBD1 matches at 11 bases. The CDR3 totals 15 residues. Germline loops: CDR1 MDHEN, CDR2 SYDVKM. V shed 2 bases and J 13 bases; nucleotides not matched to a gene: 12. CDR3 sequence reads: CASSLPGQGVEFGTF. Here the CDR3 DNA reads TGTGCCAGCAGTTTACCGGGACAGGGGGTGGAGTTTGGCACCTTC.

Relative to its sample, this clone is medium-sized (0.01 to 0.1%). The chain carries TRBV6-2 or TRBV6-3 and TRBJ2-1; 8 bases are a match to TRBD2. V shed 7 bases and J 7 bases; nucleotides not matched to a gene: 12. CDR1 MNHEY and CDR2 SVGEGT come from the germline V gene. The CDR3 consists of 15 residues. DNA of the CDR3: TGTGCCAGCAAACGGCAGGGACTAGGTCGAAATGAGCAGTTCTTC. This codes for CASKRQGLGRNEQFF.

This clone was detected once. This may arise from a read error, as a much more abundant clone is one base away. Other DNA sequences of this sample code for an identical CDR3. The gene calls are TRBV5-4 and TRBJ2-2; TRBD1 might be the D (6 bases). CDR3 length: 17 amino acids. Per the germline V gene, CDR1 is SGHNT and CDR2 is YYREEE (reference sequence). Trimming took off 3 bases at V and 2 bases at J, with 17 bases between the two ends. Here the CDR3 DNA reads TGTGCCAGCAGCTCTCAAAAACAGGGCTCTAACACCGGGGAGCTGTTTTTT. It is translated as CASSSQKQGSNTGELFF.